This T cell receptor (beta chain) was sequenced in a study of T cells in Graves' hyperthyroidism and ophthalmopathy. Study-wide findings and caveats: Among clonotypes expanded in thyroid above 0.001, most were also found in blood.

RNA transcripts gave rise to amplified TCR beta CDR3 regions. The HTBI primer set served for first-round RT-PCR of the TCR CDR3. TCRdb re-called the multiplex PCR reads with MiXCR, one entry per CDR3 protein. The table has hundreds of thousands of distinct CDR3 sequences, 30% to 40% seen once. This clonotype was picked up many times. The antigen remains unidentified. Sequences were obtained from blood. The source is a woman in her thirties or forties with Graves' hyperthyroidism.

This CDR3 is CASSLPPGGGTTEAFF. The CDR3, as DNA: TGTGCCAGCAGTCTCCCTCCAGGGGGAGGGACAACTGAAGCTTTCTTT. V and J are TRBV5-4 and TRBJ1-1; 7 bases match TRBD1. V shed 5 bases, J shed 5 bases, and the junction held 15 bases outside the gene matches. Per germline, CDR1 SGHNT and CDR2 YYREEE (reference sequence). The CDR3 is made up of 16 amino acids.